These 19 T cell receptor beta chains originate from one sample sequenced in a study of post-analysis software for immune sequencing data. Findings and limits, study-wide: Included in a set of roughly 5 TRBV segments more frequent in patients than controls were TRBV5-6, TRBV5-1 and TRBV20-1.

TCR beta cDNA libraries included unique molecular identifiers. From the PCR reads, TCRdb called clonotypes with MiXCR, one entry per CDR3 protein. The sample gives 750,000 to 950,000 distinct CDR3 sequences, around 42% of which show up once; roughly 5% is in the top ten. These TCRs' antigens remain unknown. Sequenced input: blood. The receptors were gathered from a girl aged 10 to 17 with multiple sclerosis.

The V gene is TRBV5-1, the J gene TRBJ1-2; 7 bases are shared with TRBD1. Per the germline V gene, CDR1 is SGHRS and CDR2 is YFSETQ. The CDR3 is 17 amino acids. J gave up 1 base and V 0 bases, and 9 bases lay outside the gene matches. CDR3 sequence: CASSLGPPGQFNYGYTF. CDR3 nucleotides: TGCGCCAGCAGCTTGGGGCCCCCGGGACAGTTTAACTATGGCTACACCTTC. The full variable domain, rest sourced from reference TRBV5-1 and TRBJ1-2, is KAGVTQTPRYLIKTRGQQVTLSCSPISGHRSVSWYQQTPGQGLQFLFEYFSETQRNKGNFPGRFSGRQFSNSRSEMNVSTLELGDSALYLCASSLGPPGQFNYGYTFGSGTRLTVV.

The rearrangement joins TRBV5-1 to TRBJ1-1; D might be TRBD1 (5 bases). The germline CDR1 and CDR2 sequences are SGHRS and YFSETQ. This CDR3 has 13 amino acids. Trimming stripped 2 bases from V and 2 bases from J, with 7 bases between. CDR3 sequence: CASSFGANTEAFF. CDR3 nucleotides: TGCGCCAGCAGCTTTGGGGCAAACACTGAAGCTTTCTTT.

The chain employs TRBV5-1 and TRBJ2-5; 8 bases line up with TRBD1. The CDR3 spans 16 residues. Germline CDR1 reads SGHRS; CDR2 reads YFSETQ. Trimming at V came to 3 bases and at J to 0 bases, leaving 7 bases not matched to a gene. As DNA, the CDR3 is TGCGCCAGCAGCTCTGGACAGGGCTCGTACCAAGAGACCCAGTACTTC. Translating it yields CASSSGQGSYQETQYF. Supplemented by reference TRBV5-1 and TRBJ2-5, the full variable domain reads KAGVTQTPRYLIKTRGQQVTLSCSPISGHRSVSWYQQTPGQGLQFLFEYFSETQRNKGNFPGRFSGRQFSNSRSEMNVSTLELGDSALYLCASSSGQGSYQETQYFGPGTRLLVL.

In regard to this clonotype: Germline and junction disagree at one end, which may indicate a read error. The rearrangement uses TRBV12-5 and TRBJ2-5, with 7 positions matching TRBD1. This CDR3 is 18 amino acids long. Germline V gene data show CDR1 as LGHNT and CDR2 as FRNRAP. CDR3 region: CASGLVRTGESGQETPYF. CDR3 bases: TGTGCTAGTGGTTTGGTCCGAACAGGGGAATCGGGCCAAGAGACCCCGTACTTC.

This clonotype has only a few counts. The chain carries TRBV15 and TRBJ1-2, with D perhaps TRBD1 (5 bases). The V and J ends lost 5 bases and 5 bases respectively, with 21 bases between them. The CDR3 consists of 16 residues. Germline CDR1 reads LNHNV; CDR2 reads YYDKDF (reference sequence). As DNA, the CDR3 is TGTGCCACCAGCCCGCGAGGAGAGGACACCCGTTATGGCTACACCTTC. The encoded protein is CATSPRGEDTRYGYTF.

The rearrangement joins TRBV7-3 to TRBJ2-1, with D tentatively TRBD2 (5 bases). CDR1 and CDR2 from the germline V gene are SGHTA and FQGTGA. V lost 2 bases and J 1 base, leaving 12 bases between the germline ends. CDR3 length: 16 residues. The DNA for the CDR3 is TGTGCCAGCAGCTTAGGCGGGCCTACATCCTACAATGAGCAGTTCTTC. It specifies CASSLGGPTSYNEQFF.

This clonotype was recorded a few times. The chain joins TRBV15 to TRBJ1-1; D not certain. Germline V CDR1 and CDR2: LNHNV, YYDKDF (reference sequence). This CDR3 spans 13 amino acids. The V end lost 7 bases, the J end lost 1 base, and 10 bases lay between the germline ends. The chain's CDR3 is CATKDRKNTEAFF. The CDR3 nucleotides are TGTGCCACCAAGGATAGAAAGAACACTGAAGCTTTCTTT.

The chain couples TRBV5-1 to TRBJ2-1; TRBD2 aligns across 7 bases. The V segment lost 2 bases and the J segment 6 bases; nucleotides outside the gene matches: 11. Per the germline V gene, CDR1 is SGHRS and CDR2 is YFSETQ. The CDR3 has 16 amino acids. The CDR3 sequence is CASSFDEAGVSNEQFF. The CDR3 DNA reads as TGCGCCAGCAGCTTCGATGAGGCGGGAGTCTCCAATGAGCAGTTCTTC.

This clonotype appeared a few times. This chain connects TRBV7-9 to TRBJ1-1; D gene unclear. The CDR3 runs to 11 residues. The V gene lost 1 base and the J gene lost 9 bases, with 6 bases spanning the gap. The germline CDR1 and CDR2 sequences are SEHNR and FQNEAQ (reference sequence). CDR3 nucleotides: TGTGCCAGCAGCTTAGAGCCGAAAGCTTTCTTT. This encodes CASSLEPKAFF.

This chain joins TRBV7-9 and TRBJ1-2, with 12 bases matching TRBD1. Germline V gives CDR1 SEHNR, CDR2 FQNEAQ (reference sequence). The CDR3 spans 15 residues. The trim removed 4 bases at V and 6 bases at J, leaving 6 bases unmatched. The CDR3 DNA reads as TGTGCCAGCAGCTCTCCCGGGACAGGGGGCGATGGCTACACCTTC. This encodes CASSSPGTGGDGYTF. Variable domain in full (rest from reference TRBV7-9 and TRBJ1-2): DTGVSQNPRHKITKRGQNVTFRCDPISEHNRLYWYRQTLGQGPEFLTYFQNEAQLEKSRLLSDRFSAERPKGSFSTLEIQRTEQGDSAMYLCASSSPGTGGDGYTFGSGTRLTVV.

V gene TRBV5-1 combines with J gene TRBJ2-1; maybe TRBD1 (6 bases). Germline V gives CDR1 SGHRS, CDR2 YFSETQ. This CDR3 comprises 16 residues. V lost 3 bases, J lost 4 bases, and 17 bases lay in between. Here the CDR3 DNA reads TGCGCCAGCAGCTCGAAGGGAATAGGGGGTTACAATGAGCAGTTCTTC. It translates to CASSSKGIGGYNEQFF.

This rearrangement joins TRBV29-1 to TRBJ2-7; D is possibly TRBD1 (6 bases). The CDR3 is 14 residues long. Trimming stripped 6 bases from V and 2 bases from J, with 17 bases between. The germline V gene encodes CDR1 SQVTM and CDR2 ANQGSEA. DNA of the CDR3: TGCAGCGTGGCTCGGACAGAGACCACCTACGAGCAGTACTTC. This codes for CSVARTETTYEQYF.

V gene TRBV7-2 combines with J gene TRBJ2-1; no clear D gene. The germline V and J ends were trimmed by 4 bases and 4 bases, with 8 bases remaining between them. Germline CDR1 and CDR2: SGHTA and FQGNSA. This CDR3 comprises 13 residues. Written as DNA, the CDR3 is TGTGCCAGCAGCTCCCAGCCTTACAATGAGCAGTTCTTC. The encoded protein is CASSSQPYNEQFF.

The chain is built from TRBV6-6 and TRBJ2-5; 7 nucleotides line up with TRBD2. Trimming at V came to 2 bases and at J to 11 bases, leaving 8 bases not matched to a gene. This CDR3 comprises 13 residues. Germline V gives CDR1 MNHNY, CDR2 SVGAGI (reference sequence). The CDR3 coding sequence is TGTGCCAGCAGTTACGGGGACTACCTAGAGCAGTACTTC. Amino acid sequence: CASSYGDYLEQYF.

The rearrangement joins TRBV27 to TRBJ2-1; the match to TRBD2 covers 9 bases. V shed 6 bases, J shed 12 bases, and the junction held 18 bases outside the gene matches. Germline CDR1 and CDR2: MNHEY and SMNVEV (reference sequence). The CDR3 consists of 16 residues. The CDR3 loop is CASSPLLAGSPTGQFF. DNA for the CDR3: TGTGCCAGCAGCCCCCTCCTAGCGGGATCCCCTACGGGGCAGTTCTTC.

The rearrangement uses TRBV4-3 and TRBJ1-2; D uncertain. Germline V gene lookup returns CDR1 LGHNA and CDR2 YSLEER. Trimming took 4 bases from V and 5 from J, leaving 14 bases between them. The CDR3 has 14 residues. The CDR3 bases are TGCGCCAGCAGCCTCCAAGGGAGCGGTTATGGCTACACCTTC. Translated, it gives CASSLQGSGYGYTF.

This clonotype has more than one count but fewer than ten. The V and J genes are TRBV20-1 and TRBJ2-1; TRBD1 matches at 10 bases. After removal of 5 bases from V and 5 bases from J, the junction contained 15 bases not matched to a gene. This CDR3 contains 17 residues. Germline V gives CDR1 DFQATT, CDR2 SNEGSKA (reference sequence). The CDR3 DNA sequence: TGCAGTGCTGACCCCCACTTGGGACAGGGGTTGAACAATGAGCAGTTCTTC. Translated, it gives CSADPHLGQGLNNEQFF.

This CDR3 is CSAGGIQETQYF. CDR3 nucleotides: TGCAGCGCTGGGGGCATCCAAGAGACCCAGTACTTC. This sequence joins TRBV29-1 and TRBJ2-5, with a tentative D call TRBD1 (6 bases). The CDR3 length is 12 residues. Germline V CDR1 and CDR2: SQVTM, ANQGSEA. V lost 7 bases, J lost 1 base, and 10 bases lay in between.

This chain links TRBV7-9 with TRBJ2-1; 7 nucleotides match TRBD2. The length of the CDR3 is 13 residues. Per germline, CDR1 SEHNR and CDR2 FQNEAQ (reference sequence). V lost 11 bases and J lost 7; bases outside the gene matches: 11. CDR3 protein: CAGEKRDLNEQFF. CDR3 sequence (DNA): TGTGCCGGAGAAAAGCGGGATTTGAATGAGCAGTTCTTC.